This T cell receptor (beta chain) stems from a study of blood T cell repertoires in COVID-19 (dated by TCRdb to 2018 to 2020). Regarding the research as a whole: The collaborator samples originated in the United States, Italy and Spain and spanned the acute and convalescent phases of COVID-19. The material from the prospective study consisted of cDNA or gDNA derived from T cells, B-cell-depleted T cells, or PBMCs. Deeply sampled blood TCRbeta repertoires from subjects exposed to, actively infected with, or recovered from COVID-19 were included in the dataset. A freely available public database, intended as a resource for researchers studying the immune response to SARS-CoV-2, is where the repertoires were released. The samples were drawn from the first 160 participants of the ongoing ImmuneRACE study and from 1,254 subjects provided by 6 global collaborators. The sample metadata nearly always contained a de-identified subject ID, COVID-19 status, age in years and sex. Where available, HLA class I and class II types were obtained from metadata supplied by the sample provider rather than from assay-based typing.

The investigation overall reported the following: The quantity of clinical and demographic metadata differed by source and by participant and was supplied without curation.

Collaborating institutions collected whole blood in K2EDTA tubes following their own protocols. For TCRbeta analysis, collaborator samples were shipped as frozen whole blood, as isolated PBMCs, or as DNA extracted from either sample type. The immunoSEQ Assay, a bias-controlled multiplex PCR, was used to amplify TCRbeta CDR3 regions from genomic DNA. Per the source publication's procedure: Nucleated cell counts per sample were estimated from amplification of reference gene primers within the assay. Sequence reads were collapsed and filtered to measure the absolute abundance of every unique TCRbeta CDR3 rearrangement. For each sample, productive Simpson clonality was calculated as the square root of Simpson's diversity index across productive rearrangements. TCRdb took over this immuneACCESS table, retaining in-frame rearrangements with V and J assigned. Such tables are incomplete; in checked studies, under half of the missing clones stem from an unresolved V gene, and the remainder is unexplained. V and J calls and clone size are copied from that table; D and trimming were computed from the DNA. The sample table shows around 160,000 clones, and around four fifths are seen once. The top ten clonotypes cover 9.5% to 13% of the sample.

This clone was observed a few times. Which antigen it targets is not known. Qualities for individual bases were not recorded, and no much larger clone is one base off. As encoded in the germline V gene (reference sequence), CDR1 is MNHEY while CDR2 is SMNVEV. Trimming at the junction amounts to 6 bases on V and 2 bases on J, and the germline ends lie 13 bases apart. Including the terminal cysteine and phenylalanine, the CDR3 comprises 14 residues. Solely the CDR3 DNA is kept, with 42 bases framed from the first base. The sequencing sample was made of peripheral blood. The chain uses TRBV27 and TRBJ1-1, and TRBD1 may be the D gene, going by 5 matching bases. The TCR comes from a human donor in a cohort sampled during active COVID-19. The DNA sequence is TGTGCCAGCAGGGGGCTCGACAAAAACACTGAAGCTTTCTTT. This is translated as CASRGLDKNTEAFF.